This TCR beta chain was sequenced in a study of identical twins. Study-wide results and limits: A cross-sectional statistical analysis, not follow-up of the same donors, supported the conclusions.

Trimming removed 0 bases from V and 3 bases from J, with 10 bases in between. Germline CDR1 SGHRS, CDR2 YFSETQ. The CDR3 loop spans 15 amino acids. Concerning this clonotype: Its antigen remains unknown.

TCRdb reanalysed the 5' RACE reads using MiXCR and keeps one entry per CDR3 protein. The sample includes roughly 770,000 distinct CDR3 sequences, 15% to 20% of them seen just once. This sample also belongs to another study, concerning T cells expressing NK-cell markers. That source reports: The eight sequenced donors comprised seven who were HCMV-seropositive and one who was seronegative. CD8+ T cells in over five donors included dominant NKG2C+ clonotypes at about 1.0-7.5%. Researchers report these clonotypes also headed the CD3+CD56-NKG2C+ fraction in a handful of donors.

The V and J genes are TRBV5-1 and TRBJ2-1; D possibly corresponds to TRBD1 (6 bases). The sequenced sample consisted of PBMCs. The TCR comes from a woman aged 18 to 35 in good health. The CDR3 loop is CASSLAAGDYNEQFF. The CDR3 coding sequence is TGCGCCAGCAGCTTGGCTGCAGGGGACTACAATGAGCAGTTCTTC.